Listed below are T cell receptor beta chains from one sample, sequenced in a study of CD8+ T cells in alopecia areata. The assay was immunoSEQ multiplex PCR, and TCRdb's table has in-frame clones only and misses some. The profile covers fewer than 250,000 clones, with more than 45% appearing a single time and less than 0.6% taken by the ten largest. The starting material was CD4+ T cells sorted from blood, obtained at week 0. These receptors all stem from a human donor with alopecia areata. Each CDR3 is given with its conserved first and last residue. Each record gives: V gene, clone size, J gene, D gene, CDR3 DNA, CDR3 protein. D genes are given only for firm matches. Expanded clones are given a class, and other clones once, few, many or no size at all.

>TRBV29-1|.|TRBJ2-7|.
TGCAGCGTGGGACGGACGTTCTACGAGCAGTACTTC
CSVGRTFYEQYF
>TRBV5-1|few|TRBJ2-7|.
TGCGCCAGCAGCTTCATTAGCGGAAGCTCCTACGAGCAGTACTTC
CASSFISGSSYEQYF
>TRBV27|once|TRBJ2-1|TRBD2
TGTGCCAGCAGTCCCCGGGGGGGACACAATGAGCAGTTCTTC
CASSPRGGHNEQFF
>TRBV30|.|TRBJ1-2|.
TGTGCCTGGAGTGTACCAGGGCCAGGGGTTGGCTACACCTTC
CAWSVPGPGVGYTF
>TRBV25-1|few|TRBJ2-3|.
TGTGCCAGCAGTGAATTTGGGGGCACAGATACGCAGTATTTT
CASSEFGGTDTQYF
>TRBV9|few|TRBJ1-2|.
TGTGCCAGCAGCGACCAGGGGAGGGGAGCTAACTATGGCTACACCTTC
CASSDQGRGANYGYTF
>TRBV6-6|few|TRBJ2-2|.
TGTGCCGGACGTCGGGGGACGGAGCGCACCGGGGAGCTGTTTTTT
CAGRRGTERTGELFF
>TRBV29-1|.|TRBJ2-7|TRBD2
TGCAGCGTTTGGACTAGCTTCGAGCAGTACTTC
CSVWTSFEQYF
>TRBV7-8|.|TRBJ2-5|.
TGTGCCAGCAGCTTAAACCCCCCAGCGTCACAAGAGACCCAGTACTTC
CASSLNPPASQETQYF
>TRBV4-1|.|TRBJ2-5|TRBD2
TGCGCCAGCAGCCAACTCGGACTAGCGGAAGAGACCCAGTACTTC
CASSQLGLAEETQYF
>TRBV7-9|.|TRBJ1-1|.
TGTGCCAGCAGCCAGAAGCCGGGACGGGGAGAGAACACTGAAGCTTTCTTT
CASSQKPGRGENTEAFF
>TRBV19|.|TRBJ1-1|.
TGTGCCAGTAGTACGACAGGAGGGGCTTTCTTT
CASSTTGGAFF
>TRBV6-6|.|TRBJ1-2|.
TGTGCCAGCACCCCGGCGGGATATGGCTACACCTTC
CASTPAGYGYTF
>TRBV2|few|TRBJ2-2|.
TGTGCCAGCAGTGAGGACCAGGGGTCTGGAGGGGAGCTGTTTTTT
CASSEDQGSGGELFF
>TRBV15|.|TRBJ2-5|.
TGTGCCACCAGTGCCCTAGGACACGACCAAGAGACCCAGTACTTC
CATSALGHDQETQYF
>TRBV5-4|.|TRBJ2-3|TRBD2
TGTGCCAGCAGCTTGGCGCGGGGGGCCCCCGATACGCAGTATTTT
CASSLARGAPDTQYF
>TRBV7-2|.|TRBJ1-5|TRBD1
TGTGCCAGCAGGGGAGGGACAGGGGTCAATCAGCCCCAGCATTTT
CASRGGTGVNQPQHF
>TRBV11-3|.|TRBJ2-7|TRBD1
TGTGCCAGCAGTACCGACAGGGGGTTCGAGCAGTACTTC
CASSTDRGFEQYF
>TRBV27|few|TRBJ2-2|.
TGTGCCGGCGGTTCTGCGAACACCGGGGAGCTGTTTTTT
CAGGSANTGELFF
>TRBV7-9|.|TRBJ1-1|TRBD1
TGTGCCGCTACAGGGGGCGTTTACACTGAAGCTTTCTTT
CAATGGVYTEAFF
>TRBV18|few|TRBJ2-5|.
TGTGCCAGCTCACCGTCTCTTCAAGAGACCCAGTACTTC
CASSPSLQETQYF
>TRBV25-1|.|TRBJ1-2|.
TGTGCCAGCAGTGAATCTGAGTCTCGAGGCTATGGCTACACCTTC
CASSESESRGYGYTF
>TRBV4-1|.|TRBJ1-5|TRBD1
TGCGCCAGCAGCCAGCCGGGACAGGGATCTTATAGCAATCAGCCCCAGCATTTT
CASSQPGQGSYSNQPQHF
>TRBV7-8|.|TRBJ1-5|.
TGTGCCAGCAGCGCGAACCAGGGGCTTCAGCCCCAGCATTTT
CASSANQGLQPQHF
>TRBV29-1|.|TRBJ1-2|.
TGCAGCGTTGAACGGGCAGGGGTAAACTATGGCTACACCTTC
CSVERAGVNYGYTF
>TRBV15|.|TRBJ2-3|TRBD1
TGTGCCACCAGCGGGGGGGACAGGGGCACAGATACGCAGTATTTT
CATSGGDRGTDTQYF
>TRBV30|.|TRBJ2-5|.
TGTGCCTGGAGTGCGACCATCGACGCGGAGACCCAGTACTTC
CAWSATIDAETQYF
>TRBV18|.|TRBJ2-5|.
TGTGCCAGCTCACCACGGGCAGGGAGCCAGACCCAGTACTTC
CASSPRAGSQTQYF
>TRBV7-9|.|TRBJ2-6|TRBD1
TGTGCCAGCAGCTTAGCGGGGACAGGGGGACCTGGGGCCAACGTCCTGACTTTC
CASSLAGTGGPGANVLTF
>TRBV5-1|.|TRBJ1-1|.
TGCGCCAGCAGCTTGGGGGAGGTCGAGTCACGGGCTTTCTTT
CASSLGEVESRAFF
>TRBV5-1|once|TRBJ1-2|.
TGCGCCAGCAGCGAGGACAATAACTATGGCTACACCTTC
CASSEDNNYGYTF
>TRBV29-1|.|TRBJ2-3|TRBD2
TGCAGCGCCCGAGGGCTAGCGGGGGGGTCAGATACGCAGTATTTT
CSARGLAGGSDTQYF
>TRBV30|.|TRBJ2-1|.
TGTGCCTGGAGTTCGGGGCTCTATGAGCAGTTCTTC
CAWSSGLYEQFF
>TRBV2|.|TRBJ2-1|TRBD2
TGTGCCAGCGGTAGCGGGAGGGCCAATGAGCAGTTCTTC
CASGSGRANEQFF